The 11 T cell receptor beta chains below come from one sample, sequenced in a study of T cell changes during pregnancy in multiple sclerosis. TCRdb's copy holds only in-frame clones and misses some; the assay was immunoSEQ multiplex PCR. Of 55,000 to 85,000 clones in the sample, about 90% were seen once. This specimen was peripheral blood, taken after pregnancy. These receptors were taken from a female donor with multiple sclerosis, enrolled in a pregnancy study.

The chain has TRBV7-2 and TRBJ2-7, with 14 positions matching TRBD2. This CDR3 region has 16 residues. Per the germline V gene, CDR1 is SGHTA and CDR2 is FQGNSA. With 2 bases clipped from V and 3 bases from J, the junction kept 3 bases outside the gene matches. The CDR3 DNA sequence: TGTGCCAGCAGCTTACCGGGACTAGCGGGAGTCTACGAGCAGTACTTC. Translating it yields CASSLPGLAGVYEQYF.

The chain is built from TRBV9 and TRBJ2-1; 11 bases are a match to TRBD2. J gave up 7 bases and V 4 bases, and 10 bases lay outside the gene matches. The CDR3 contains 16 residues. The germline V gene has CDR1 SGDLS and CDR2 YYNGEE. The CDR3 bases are TGTGCCAGCAGCCCCCTGGGACTAGCGGCCATAAATGAGCAGTTCTTC. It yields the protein CASSPLGLAAINEQFF.

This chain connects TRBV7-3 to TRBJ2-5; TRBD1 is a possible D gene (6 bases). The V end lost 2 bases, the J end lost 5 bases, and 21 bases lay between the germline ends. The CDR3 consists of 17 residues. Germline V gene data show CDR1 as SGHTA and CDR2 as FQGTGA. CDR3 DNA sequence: TGTGCCAGCAGCTTATCCAGGGGACCTCCCCTGGGGGAGACCCAGTACTTC. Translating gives CASSLSRGPPLGETQYF.

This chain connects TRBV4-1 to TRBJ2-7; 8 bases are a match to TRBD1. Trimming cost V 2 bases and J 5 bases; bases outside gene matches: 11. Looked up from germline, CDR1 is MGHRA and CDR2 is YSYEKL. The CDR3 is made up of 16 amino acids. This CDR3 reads CASSQILGQGRHEQYF. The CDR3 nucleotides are TGCGCCAGCAGCCAAATACTAGGACAGGGTAGACACGAGCAGTACTTC.

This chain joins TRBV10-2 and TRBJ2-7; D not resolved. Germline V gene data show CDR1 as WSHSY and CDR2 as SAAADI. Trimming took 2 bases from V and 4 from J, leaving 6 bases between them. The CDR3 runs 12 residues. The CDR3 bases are TGCGCCAGCAGTGAGGAAACTTACGAGCAGTACTTC. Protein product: CASSEETYEQYF.

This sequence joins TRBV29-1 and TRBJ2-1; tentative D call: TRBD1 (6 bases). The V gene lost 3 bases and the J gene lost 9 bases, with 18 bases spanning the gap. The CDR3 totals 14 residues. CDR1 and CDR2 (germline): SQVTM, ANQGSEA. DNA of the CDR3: TGCAGCGTTGAGGACAGCCAGTTCCGGGTTGAGCAGTTCTTC. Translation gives CSVEDSQFRVEQFF.

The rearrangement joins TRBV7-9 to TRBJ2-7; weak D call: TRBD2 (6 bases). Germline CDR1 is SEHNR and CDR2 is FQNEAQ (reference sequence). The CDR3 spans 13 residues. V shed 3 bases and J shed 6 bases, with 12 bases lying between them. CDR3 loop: CASSFGGTAEQYF. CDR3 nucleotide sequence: TGTGCCAGCAGCTTCGGCGGGACGGCCGAGCAGTACTTC.

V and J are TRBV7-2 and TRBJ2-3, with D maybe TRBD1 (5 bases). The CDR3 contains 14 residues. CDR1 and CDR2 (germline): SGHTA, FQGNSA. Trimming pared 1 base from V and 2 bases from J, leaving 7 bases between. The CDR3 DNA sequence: TGTGCCAGCAGCTTAGGGGGCCACACAGATACGCAGTATTTT. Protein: CASSLGGHTDTQYF.

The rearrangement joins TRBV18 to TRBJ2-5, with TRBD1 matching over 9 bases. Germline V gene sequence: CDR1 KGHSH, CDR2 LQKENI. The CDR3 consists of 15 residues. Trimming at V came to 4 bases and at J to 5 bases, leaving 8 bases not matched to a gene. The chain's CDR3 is CASSREQGAGETQYF. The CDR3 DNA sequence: TGTGCCAGCTCACGCGAACAGGGGGCAGGGGAGACCCAGTACTTC.

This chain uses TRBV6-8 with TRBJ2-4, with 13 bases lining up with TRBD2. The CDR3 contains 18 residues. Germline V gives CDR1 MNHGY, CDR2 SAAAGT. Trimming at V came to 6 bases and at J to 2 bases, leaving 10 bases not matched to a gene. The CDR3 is CASSPGLAGAGTKNIQYF. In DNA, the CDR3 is TGTGCCAGCAGCCCCGGACTAGCGGGAGCGGGGACCAAAAACATTCAGTACTTC.

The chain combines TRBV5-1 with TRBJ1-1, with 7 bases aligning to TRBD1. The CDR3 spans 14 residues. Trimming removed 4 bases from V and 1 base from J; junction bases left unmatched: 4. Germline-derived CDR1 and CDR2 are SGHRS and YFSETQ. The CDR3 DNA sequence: TGCGCCAGCAGCGCCAACAGGGGGAACACTGAAGCTTTCTTT. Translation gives CASSANRGNTEAFF.